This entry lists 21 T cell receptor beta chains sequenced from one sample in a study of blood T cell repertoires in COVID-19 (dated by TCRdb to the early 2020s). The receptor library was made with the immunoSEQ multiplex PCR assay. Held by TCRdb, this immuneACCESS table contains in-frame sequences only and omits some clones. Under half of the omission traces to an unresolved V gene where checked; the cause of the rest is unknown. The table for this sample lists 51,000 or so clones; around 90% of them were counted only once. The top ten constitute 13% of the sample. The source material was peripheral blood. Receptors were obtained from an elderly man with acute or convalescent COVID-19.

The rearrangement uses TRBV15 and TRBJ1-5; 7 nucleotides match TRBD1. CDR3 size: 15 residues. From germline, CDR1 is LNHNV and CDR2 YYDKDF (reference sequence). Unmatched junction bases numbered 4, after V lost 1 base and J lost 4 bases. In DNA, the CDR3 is TGTGCCACCAGCAGAGCGACAGGGCTGAATCAGCCCCAGCATTTT. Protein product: CATSRATGLNQPQHF.

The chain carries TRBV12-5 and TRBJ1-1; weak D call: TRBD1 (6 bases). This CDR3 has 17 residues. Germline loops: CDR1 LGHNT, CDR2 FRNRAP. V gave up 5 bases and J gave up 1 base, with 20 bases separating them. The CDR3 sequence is CASGTLPQGRANTEAFF. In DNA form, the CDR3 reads TGTGCTAGTGGTACCCTTCCCCAGGGGAGGGCGAACACTGAAGCTTTCTTT.

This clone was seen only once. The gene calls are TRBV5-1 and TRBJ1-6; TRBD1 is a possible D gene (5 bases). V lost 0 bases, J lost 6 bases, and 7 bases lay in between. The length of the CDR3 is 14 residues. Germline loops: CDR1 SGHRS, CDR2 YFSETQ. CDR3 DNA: TGCGCCAGCAGCTTGGGGGGCGGTAATTCACCCCTCCACTTT. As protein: CASSLGGGNSPLHF.

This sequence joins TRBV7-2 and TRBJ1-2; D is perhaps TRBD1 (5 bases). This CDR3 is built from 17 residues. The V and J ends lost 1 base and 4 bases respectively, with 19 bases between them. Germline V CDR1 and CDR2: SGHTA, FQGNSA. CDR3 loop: CASSLDEVAGTFYGYTF. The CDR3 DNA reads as TGTGCCAGCAGCTTAGATGAGGTCGCAGGGACTTTCTATGGCTACACCTTC.

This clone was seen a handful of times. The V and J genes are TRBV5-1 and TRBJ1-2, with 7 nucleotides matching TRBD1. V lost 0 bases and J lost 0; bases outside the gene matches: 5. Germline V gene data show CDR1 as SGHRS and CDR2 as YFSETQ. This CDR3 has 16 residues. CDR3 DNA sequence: TGCGCCAGCAGCTTGGAGGGGACAGACTCTAACTATGGCTACACCTTC. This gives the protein CASSLEGTDSNYGYTF.

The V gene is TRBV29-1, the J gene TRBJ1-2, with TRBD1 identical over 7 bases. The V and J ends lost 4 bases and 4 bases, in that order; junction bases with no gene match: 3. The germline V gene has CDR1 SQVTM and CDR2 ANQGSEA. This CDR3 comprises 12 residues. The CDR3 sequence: CSVVTGIYGYTF. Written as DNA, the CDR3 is TGCAGCGTTGTGACAGGGATCTATGGCTACACCTTC.

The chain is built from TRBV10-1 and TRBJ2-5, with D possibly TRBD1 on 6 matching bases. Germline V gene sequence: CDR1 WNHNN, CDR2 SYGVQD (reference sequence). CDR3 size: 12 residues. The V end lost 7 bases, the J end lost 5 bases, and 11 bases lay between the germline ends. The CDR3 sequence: CASTQQGETQYF. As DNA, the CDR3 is TGCGCCAGCACCCAGCAGGGGGAGACCCAGTACTTC.

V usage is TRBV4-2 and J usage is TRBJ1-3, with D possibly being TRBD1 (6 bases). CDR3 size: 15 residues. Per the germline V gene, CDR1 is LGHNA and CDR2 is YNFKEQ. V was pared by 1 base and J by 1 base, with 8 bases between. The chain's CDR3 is CASSQVTGSGNTIYF. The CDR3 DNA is TGTGCCAGCAGCCAAGTTACAGGGTCTGGAAACACCATATATTTT.

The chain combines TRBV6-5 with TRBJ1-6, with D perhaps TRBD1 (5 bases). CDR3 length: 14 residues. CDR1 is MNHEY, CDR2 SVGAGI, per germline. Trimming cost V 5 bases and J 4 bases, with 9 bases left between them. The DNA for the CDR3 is TGTGCCAGCAGTCAACAGGTGTATAATTCACCCCTCCACTTT. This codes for CASSQQVYNSPLHF.

CDR3 region: CASSVGLLNEQFF. The CDR3 DNA reads as TGTGCCAGCAGCGTAGGTCTTCTCAATGAGCAGTTCTTC. The genes are TRBV9 and TRBJ2-1, with D hard to call. Per the germline V gene, CDR1 is SGDLS and CDR2 is YYNGEE. V lost 0 bases and J lost 6, with 7 bases in between. CDR3 length: 13 residues.

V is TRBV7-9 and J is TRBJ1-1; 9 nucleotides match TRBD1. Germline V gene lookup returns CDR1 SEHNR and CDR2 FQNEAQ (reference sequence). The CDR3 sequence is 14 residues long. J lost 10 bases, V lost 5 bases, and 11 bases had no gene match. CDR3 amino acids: CASSQGQGSRGAFF. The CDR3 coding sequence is TGTGCCAGCAGCCAGGGACAGGGTAGTAGGGGAGCTTTCTTT.

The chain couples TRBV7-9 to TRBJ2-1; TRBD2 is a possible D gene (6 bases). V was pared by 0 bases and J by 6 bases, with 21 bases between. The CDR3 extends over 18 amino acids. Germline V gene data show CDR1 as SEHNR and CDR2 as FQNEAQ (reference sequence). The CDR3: CASSLAGRGPLGPNEQFF. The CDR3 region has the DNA TGTGCCAGCAGCTTAGCAGGGCGGGGCCCACTAGGACCCAATGAGCAGTTCTTC.

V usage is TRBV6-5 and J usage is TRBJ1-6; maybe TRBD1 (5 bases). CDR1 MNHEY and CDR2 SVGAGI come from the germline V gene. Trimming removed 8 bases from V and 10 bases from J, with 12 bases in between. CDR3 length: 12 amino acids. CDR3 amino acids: CASGRQPSPLHF. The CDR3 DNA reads TGTGCCAGCGGCCGACAGCCATCACCCCTCCACTTT.

The CDR3 region has the DNA TGTGCCAGCAGCCCTGGACAGGGTCATAATTCACCCCTCCACTTT. Protein product: CASSPGQGHNSPLHF. The chain carries TRBV7-9 and TRBJ1-6, with 8 positions matching TRBD1. Germline CDR1 and CDR2: SEHNR and FQNEAQ (reference sequence). V shed 5 bases, J shed 5 bases, and the junction held 5 bases outside the gene matches. The CDR3 is 15 residues long.

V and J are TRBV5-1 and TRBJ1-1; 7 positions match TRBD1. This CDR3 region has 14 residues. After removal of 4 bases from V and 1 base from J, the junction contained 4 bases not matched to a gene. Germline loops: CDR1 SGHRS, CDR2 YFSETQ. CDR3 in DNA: TGCGCCAGCAGCGCGACAGGGAGGAACACTGAAGCTTTCTTT. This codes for CASSATGRNTEAFF.

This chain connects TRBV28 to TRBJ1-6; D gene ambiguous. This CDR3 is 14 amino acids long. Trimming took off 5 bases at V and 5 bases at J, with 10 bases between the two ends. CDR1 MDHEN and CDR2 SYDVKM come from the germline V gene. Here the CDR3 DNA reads TGTGCCAGCAGTCTGGCCGTAAATAATTCACCCCTCCACTTT. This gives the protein CASSLAVNNSPLHF.

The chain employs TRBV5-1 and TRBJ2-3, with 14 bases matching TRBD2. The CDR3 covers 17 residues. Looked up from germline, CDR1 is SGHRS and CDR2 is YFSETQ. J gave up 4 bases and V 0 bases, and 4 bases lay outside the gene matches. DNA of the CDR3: TGCGCCAGCAGCTTGGAGGGGACTAGCGGGGGTGCAGATACGCAGTATTTT. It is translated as CASSLEGTSGGADTQYF. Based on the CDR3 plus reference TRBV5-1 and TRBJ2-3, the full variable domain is KAGVTQTPRYLIKTRGQQVTLSCSPISGHRSVSWYQQTPGQGLQFLFEYFSETQRNKGNFPGRFSGRQFSNSRSEMNVSTLELGDSALYLCASSLEGTSGGADTQYFGPGTRLTVL.

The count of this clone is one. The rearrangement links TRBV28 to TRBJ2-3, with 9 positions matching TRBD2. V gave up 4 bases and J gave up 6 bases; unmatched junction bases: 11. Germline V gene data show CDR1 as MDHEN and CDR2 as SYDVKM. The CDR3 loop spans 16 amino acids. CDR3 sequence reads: CASSSSGLARFDTQYF. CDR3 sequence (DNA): TGTGCCAGCAGTTCCTCCGGACTAGCGAGATTTGATACGCAGTATTTT.

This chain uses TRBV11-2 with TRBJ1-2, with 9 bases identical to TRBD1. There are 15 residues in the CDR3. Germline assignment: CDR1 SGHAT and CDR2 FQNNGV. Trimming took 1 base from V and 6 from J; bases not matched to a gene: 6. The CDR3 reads CASSLAGTGSHGYTF. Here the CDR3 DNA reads TGTGCCAGCAGCTTAGCTGGGACAGGGTCCCATGGCTACACCTTC.

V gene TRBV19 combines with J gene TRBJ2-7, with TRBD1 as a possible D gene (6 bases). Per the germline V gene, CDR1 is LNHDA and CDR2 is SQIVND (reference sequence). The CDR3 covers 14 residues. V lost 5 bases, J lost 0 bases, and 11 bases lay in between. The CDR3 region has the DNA TGTGCCAGTAGTCTACAGGGAGACTCCTACGAGCAGTACTTC. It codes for CASSLQGDSYEQYF.

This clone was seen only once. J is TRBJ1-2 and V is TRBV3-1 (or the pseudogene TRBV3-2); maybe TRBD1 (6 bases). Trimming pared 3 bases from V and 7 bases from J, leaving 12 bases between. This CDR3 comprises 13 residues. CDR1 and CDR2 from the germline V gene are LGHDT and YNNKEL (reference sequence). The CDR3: CASSHLQGGGYTF. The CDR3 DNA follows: TGTGCCAGCAGCCACCTCCAAGGGGGTGGCTACACCTTC.